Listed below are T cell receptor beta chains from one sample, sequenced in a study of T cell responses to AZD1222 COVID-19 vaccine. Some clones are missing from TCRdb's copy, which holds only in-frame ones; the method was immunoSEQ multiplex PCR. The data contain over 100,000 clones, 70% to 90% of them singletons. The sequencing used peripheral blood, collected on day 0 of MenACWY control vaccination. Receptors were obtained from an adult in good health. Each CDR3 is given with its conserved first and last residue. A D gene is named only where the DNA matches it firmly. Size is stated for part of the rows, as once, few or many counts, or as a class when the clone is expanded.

CDR3aa: CASTTNTEAFF
CDR3nt: TGTGCCAGCACCACGAACACTGAAGCTTTCTTT
d_gene: -
len: 11
v_gene: TRBV28
abundance: -
j_gene: TRBJ1-1

CDR3aa: CASSLSGEAYEQYF
CDR3nt: TGCGCCAGCAGCCTTAGCGGGGAAGCCTACGAGCAGTACTTC
d_gene: TRBD2
len: 14
v_gene: TRBV4-3
abundance: -
j_gene: TRBJ2-7

CDR3aa: CATYRLEAFF
CDR3nt: TGTGCCACCTACAGACTTGAAGCTTTCTTT
d_gene: -
len: 10
v_gene: TRBV11-2
abundance: -
j_gene: TRBJ1-1

CDR3aa: CASSSSGGPRTGELFF
CDR3nt: TGTGCCAGCAGTTCCTCGGGGGGGCCCCGGACCGGGGAGCTGTTTTTT
d_gene: TRBD2
len: 16
v_gene: TRBV28
abundance: -
j_gene: TRBJ2-2

CDR3aa: CASSLEGNTEAFF
CDR3nt: TGCGCCAGCAGCTTGGAGGGGAACACTGAAGCTTTCTTT
d_gene: -
len: 13
v_gene: TRBV5-1
abundance: -
j_gene: TRBJ1-1

CDR3aa: CASSEGAVGGEAFF
CDR3nt: TGTGCCAGCAGTGAAGGGGCCGTCGGCGGTGAAGCTTTCTTT
d_gene: -
len: 14
v_gene: TRBV2
abundance: once
j_gene: TRBJ1-1

CDR3aa: CASSPLARGETQYF
CDR3nt: TGTGCCAGCAGCCCCCTAGCCCGCGGTGAGACCCAGTACTTC
d_gene: -
len: 14
v_gene: TRBV11-1
abundance: -
j_gene: TRBJ2-5

CDR3aa: CASSPDTDTEAFF
CDR3nt: TGTGCCAGCAGCCCGGACACGGACACTGAAGCTTTCTTT
d_gene: -
len: 13
v_gene: TRBV7-3
abundance: -
j_gene: TRBJ1-1

CDR3aa: CASSLTTQNTEAFF
CDR3nt: TGCGCCAGCAGCCTCACCACACAGAACACTGAAGCTTTCTTT
d_gene: -
len: 14
v_gene: TRBV5-1
abundance: -
j_gene: TRBJ1-1

CDR3aa: CASSLRAGQGTSREKLFF
CDR3nt: TGTGCCAGCAGTTTAAGGGCCGGACAGGGGACGAGCCGAGAAAAACTGTTTTTT
d_gene: TRBD1
len: 18
v_gene: TRBV28
abundance: -
j_gene: TRBJ1-4

CDR3aa: CASSQDRYEQYF
CDR3nt: TGCGCCAGCAGCCAGGACAGGTACGAGCAGTACTTC
d_gene: TRBD1
len: 12
v_gene: TRBV4-3
abundance: -
j_gene: TRBJ2-7

CDR3aa: CASWGAANSPLHF
CDR3nt: TGTGCCAGCTGGGGGGCAGCTAATTCACCCCTCCACTTT
d_gene: -
len: 13
v_gene: TRBV28
abundance: -
j_gene: TRBJ1-6

CDR3aa: CASMGAGQGKNTEAFF
CDR3nt: TGTGCCAGCATGGGGGCGGGACAGGGAAAGAACACTGAAGCTTTCTTT
d_gene: TRBD1
len: 16
v_gene: TRBV28
abundance: -
j_gene: TRBJ1-1

CDR3aa: CASSFTSRLAGMSYEQYF
CDR3nt: TGTGCCAGCAGTTTCACTTCGAGACTAGCGGGCATGTCCTACGAGCAGTACTTC
d_gene: TRBD2
len: 18
v_gene: TRBV28
abundance: -
j_gene: TRBJ2-7

CDR3aa: CATSDDDGHNQPQHF
CDR3nt: TGTGCCACCAGTGATGACGACGGCCACAATCAGCCCCAGCATTTT
d_gene: -
len: 15
v_gene: TRBV24-1
abundance: few
j_gene: TRBJ1-5

CDR3aa: CASSETSGGPESGELFF
CDR3nt: TGTGCCAGTAGTGAAACTAGCGGGGGGCCCGAGAGCGGGGAGCTGTTTTTT
d_gene: TRBD2
len: 17
v_gene: TRBV19
abundance: once
j_gene: TRBJ2-2

CDR3aa: CASSHGTRSYNEQFF
CDR3nt: TGTGCCAGCAGCCATGGGACTAGGTCCTACAATGAGCAGTTCTTC
d_gene: TRBD2
len: 15
v_gene: TRBV3-1/TRBV3-2
abundance: -
j_gene: TRBJ2-1

CDR3aa: CASSRVVDTEAFF
CDR3nt: TGTGCCAGCAGCCGGGTAGTAGACACTGAAGCTTTCTTT
d_gene: -
len: 13
v_gene: TRBV7-8
abundance: -
j_gene: TRBJ1-1

CDR3aa: CASSQGRDREQYF
CDR3nt: TGTGCCAGCAGCCAAGGAAGAGATCGCGAGCAGTACTTC
d_gene: -
len: 13
v_gene: TRBV3-1/TRBV3-2
abundance: -
j_gene: TRBJ2-7

CDR3aa: CASALTGRGPEAFF
CDR3nt: TGTGCCAGCGCCCTGACAGGGAGGGGGCCTGAAGCTTTCTTT
d_gene: TRBD1
len: 14
v_gene: TRBV27
abundance: -
j_gene: TRBJ1-1

CDR3aa: CATSDASSGSDVQYF
CDR3nt: TGTGCCACCAGTGATGCCTCTAGCGGGAGTGATGTGCAGTACTTC
d_gene: TRBD2
len: 15
v_gene: TRBV24-1
abundance: -
j_gene: TRBJ2-7

CDR3aa: CASRPQQRDTQYF
CDR3nt: TGCGCCAGCAGGCCGCAGCAGAGAGATACGCAGTATTTT
d_gene: -
len: 13
v_gene: TRBV5-1
abundance: -
j_gene: TRBJ2-3

CDR3aa: CASSRGRGYEQYF
CDR3nt: TGTGCCAGCAGCCGGGGCAGGGGATACGAGCAGTACTTC
d_gene: -
len: 13
v_gene: TRBV3-1/TRBV3-2
abundance: -
j_gene: TRBJ2-7

CDR3aa: CASSLRVGYEQYF
CDR3nt: TGTGCCAGCAGTTTACGGGTCGGCTACGAGCAGTACTTC
d_gene: -
len: 13
v_gene: TRBV27
abundance: -
j_gene: TRBJ2-7

CDR3aa: CATSSRAGGADTQYF
CDR3nt: TGTGCCACCAGCAGTAGGGCAGGGGGCGCAGATACGCAGTATTTT
d_gene: TRBD1
len: 15
v_gene: TRBV15
abundance: -
j_gene: TRBJ2-3

CDR3aa: CASSLLPDKYYEQYF
CDR3nt: TGTGCCAGCAGCTTACTCCCGGACAAATACTACGAGCAGTACTTC
d_gene: -
len: 15
v_gene: TRBV11-2
abundance: few
j_gene: TRBJ2-7

CDR3aa: CASSASQGTGNTIYF
CDR3nt: TGTGCCAGCAGCGCGTCACAGGGGACTGGAAACACCATATATTTT
d_gene: TRBD1
len: 15
v_gene: TRBV9
abundance: once
j_gene: TRBJ1-3

CDR3aa: CASSLQGPGGFF
CDR3nt: TGTGCCAGCAGCCTACAGGGGCCGGGCGGGTTCTTC
d_gene: TRBD1
len: 12
v_gene: TRBV11-1
abundance: -
j_gene: TRBJ2-1

CDR3aa: CASSSGLAAFDEQFF
CDR3nt: TGTGCCAGCAGCTCGGGACTAGCGGCTTTCGATGAGCAGTTCTTC
d_gene: TRBD2
len: 15
v_gene: TRBV7-3
abundance: -
j_gene: TRBJ2-1

CDR3aa: CASSLAGRSDQPQHF
CDR3nt: TGTGCCAGCAGCTTGGCCGGCAGGTCGGATCAGCCCCAGCATTTT
d_gene: -
len: 15
v_gene: TRBV5-6
abundance: once
j_gene: TRBJ1-5

CDR3aa: CASSHLGTDEQYF
CDR3nt: TGTGCCAGCAGCCACCTAGGGACAGACGAGCAGTACTTC
d_gene: TRBD1
len: 13
v_gene: TRBV4-2
abundance: -
j_gene: TRBJ2-7